Following are 30 T cell receptor beta chains from one sample sequenced in a study of blood T cell repertoires in COVID-19. Generated by immunoSEQ multiplex PCR, the TCRdb table keeps only in-frame clones and is missing some. The top ten hold about 1.5% of the sample, which has 250,000 to 400,000 clones, about 91% seen once. The specimen sequenced was peripheral blood. The receptors here all came from a woman between 25 and 40 years old with COVID-19, enrolled during active disease.

This clone was seen a single time. The chain has TRBV20-1 and TRBJ2-3; 7 bases line up with TRBD2. Looked up from germline, CDR1 is DFQATT and CDR2 is SNEGSKA (reference sequence). The CDR3 runs 16 residues. The ends lost 3 bases at V and 0 bases at J; junction bases unmatched: 9. In DNA, the CDR3 is TGCAGTGCTAGTGCGTCAGCGGGATTTAGCACAGATACGCAGTATTTT. Its protein is CSASASAGFSTDTQYF.

The rearrangement links TRBV11-2 to TRBJ2-5, with no clear D. V was shortened by 0 bases and J by 9 bases, with 14 bases between the two germline ends. The CDR3 covers 14 residues. The germline CDR1 and CDR2 sequences are SGHAT and FQNNGV. This CDR3 is CASSLDRAEWAQYF. CDR3 bases: TGTGCCAGCAGCTTAGATCGCGCGGAGTGGGCCCAGTACTTC. Supplemented by reference TRBV11-2 and TRBJ2-5, the full variable domain reads EAGVAQSPRYKIIEKRQSVAFWCNPISGHATLYWYQQILGQGPKLLIQFQNNGVVDDSQLPKDRFSAERLKGVDSTLKIQPAKLEDSAVYLCASSLDRAEWAQYFGPGTRLLVL.

The J gene is TRBJ1-3, the V gene TRBV6-5; no reliable D call. The CDR3 has 12 amino acids. Germline values: CDR1 MNHEY, CDR2 SVGAGI. V lost 6 bases, J lost 5 bases, and 8 bases lay in between. CDR3 amino acids: CASRPYRNTIYF. CDR3 in DNA: TGTGCCAGCAGGCCCTACCGAAACACCATATATTTT.

V is TRBV9 and J is TRBJ1-3; D might be TRBD1 (5 bases). Germline V gene sequence: CDR1 SGDLS, CDR2 YYNGEE. The CDR3 has 15 residues. V lost 2 bases and J 0 bases, leaving 9 bases between the germline ends. The CDR3 DNA follows: TGTGCCAGCAGCGTTGACAGCTTCTCTGGAAACACCATATATTTT. It codes for CASSVDSFSGNTIYF.

The CDR3 sequence is CASSPSRGLDIQYF. The CDR3 DNA reads as TGCGCCAGCAGCCCTAGCAGGGGGCTGGACATTCAGTACTTC. The chain employs TRBV4-1 and TRBJ2-4, with 8 bases fitting TRBD1. Losses at the gene ends were 4 bases for V and 8 bases for J; bases not matched to a gene: 7. The CDR3 loop spans 14 amino acids. CDR1 and CDR2 from the germline V gene are MGHRA and YSYEKL.

The rearrangement links TRBV24-1 to TRBJ2-2; 7 positions agree with TRBD1. The CDR3 has 15 amino acids. Trimming cost V 3 bases and J 7 bases; bases outside gene matches: 7. Per the germline V gene, CDR1 is KGHDR and CDR2 is SFDVKD. The CDR3 loop reads CATSDGQVGHGELFF. In nucleotides, the CDR3 is TGTGCCACCAGTGATGGACAGGTCGGTCACGGGGAGCTGTTTTTT.

The DNA for the CDR3 is TGTGCCAGCAGCCAAGGGGGAGGCCCGGGACGCAACACCGGGGAGCTGTTTTTT. Translated, it gives CASSQGGGPGRNTGELFF. V and J are TRBV4-2 and TRBJ2-2; weak D call: TRBD2 (6 bases). V was pared by 1 base and J by 2 bases, with 17 bases between. Germline lookup yields CDR1 LGHNA and CDR2 YNFKEQ. This CDR3 contains 18 residues.

The chain joins TRBV6-2 or TRBV6-3 to TRBJ1-2; D is perhaps TRBD1 (5 bases). The CDR3 covers 13 residues. Germline V CDR1 and CDR2: MNHEY, SVGEGT. Trimming removed 4 bases at V and 5 bases at J, with 11 bases between. The chain's CDR3 is CASSFDRFYGYTF. The CDR3 bases are TGTGCCAGCAGTTTCGACAGATTTTATGGCTACACCTTC.

The chain employs TRBV4-3 and TRBJ2-7; D might be TRBD1 (5 bases). The V end was cut by 0 bases, the J end by 2 bases, with 11 bases between. The CDR3 covers 15 residues. Germline-derived CDR1 and CDR2 are LGHNA and YSLEER. The CDR3 DNA follows: TGCGCCAGCAGCCAAGAATGGCCAGGGACCTACGAGCAGTACTTC. Protein product: CASSQEWPGTYEQYF.

The chain combines TRBV27 with TRBJ1-5; tentatively, D is TRBD1 (5 bases). The V end lost 5 bases, the J end lost 0 bases, and 14 bases lay between the germline ends. The CDR3 contains 16 residues. CDR1 is MNHEY, CDR2 SMNVEV, per germline (reference sequence). The CDR3 DNA reads TGTGCCAGCAGTAGCACCCGGGGGGATAGCAATCAGCCCCAGCATTTT. This translates into CASSSTRGDSNQPQHF.

This clone occurred once. The chain has TRBV20-1 and TRBJ2-5; no clear D gene. Trimming removed 6 bases from V and 5 bases from J, with 10 bases in between. The CDR3 consists of 11 residues. Germline V gene sequence: CDR1 DFQATT, CDR2 SNEGSKA (reference sequence). The CDR3 DNA reads as TGCAGTGCCCAAGCTAGGGAGACCCAGTACTTC. It encodes CSAQARETQYF.

This clone was seen a single time. The chain recombines TRBV19 with TRBJ2-5; possibly TRBD2 for D (5 bases). The CDR3 is made up of 14 amino acids. V lost 6 bases to trimming and J lost 2 bases, with 13 bases between them. The germline V gene encodes CDR1 LNHDA and CDR2 SQIVND (reference sequence). CDR3 nucleotide sequence: TGTGCCAGTAGCCTCTACCGGGGTCAAGAGACCCAGTACTTC. This encodes CASSLYRGQETQYF.

This chain links TRBV23-1 with TRBJ2-6, with 7 bases fitting TRBD2. TRBV23-1 is assigned to the ORF class and has an uncertain function. This CDR3 comprises 18 residues. Trimming took 6 bases from V and 1 from J; bases not matched to a gene: 12. CDR3 loop: CASSPWGGTVSGANVLTF. CDR3 sequence (DNA): TGCGCCAGCAGCCCCTGGGGGGGTACTGTTTCTGGGGCCAACGTCCTGACTTTC.

The CDR3 reads CASSEIWGGTEAFF. In nucleotides, the CDR3 is TGTGCCAGCAGTGAAATTTGGGGGGGGACTGAAGCTTTCTTT. The rearrangement links TRBV25-1 to TRBJ1-1; perhaps TRBD1 as D (5 bases). The V gene lost 2 bases and the J gene lost 5 bases, with 12 bases spanning the gap. Germline loops: CDR1 MGHDK, CDR2 SYGVNS. There are 14 residues in the CDR3.

To note about this clone: A read error may account for a junction end that differs from germline. The chain is built from TRBV7-7 and TRBJ2-2, with D perhaps TRBD2 (7 bases). CDR3 length: 15 residues. Germline V gene data show CDR1 as SSHAT and CDR2 as FNYEAQ (reference sequence). The CDR3 is CASSSRGASTGELFF. The CDR3 DNA sequence: TGTGCTAGCAGCTCACGGGGGGCGAGCACCGGGGAGCTGTTTTTT.

The V gene is TRBV9, the J gene TRBJ2-1; D is undetermined. CDR1 is SGDLS, CDR2 YYNGEE, per germline. Trimming removed 3 bases from V and 5 bases from J, with 9 bases in between. This CDR3 is built from 13 residues. CDR3 nucleotides: TGTGCCAGCAGCGCCCGAGAGGACAATGAGCAGTTCTTC. It translates to CASSAREDNEQFF.

CDR3 region: CASSPPTGAKEAFF. For the CDR3, the DNA is TGTGCCAGCTCACCACCGACGGGAGCCAAAGAAGCTTTCTTT. The J gene is TRBJ1-1, the V gene TRBV18; D ambiguous. Trimming pared 0 bases from V and 8 bases from J, leaving 13 bases between. Germline V CDR1 and CDR2: KGHSH, LQKENI. The CDR3 runs to 14 residues.

The rearrangement links TRBV28 to TRBJ2-1; 9 bases map to TRBD1. The V segment lost 3 bases and the J segment 6 bases; nucleotides outside the gene matches: 3. CDR1 is MDHEN, CDR2 SYDVKM, per germline. The CDR3 has 14 residues. The CDR3 reads CASSFPTGGNEQFF. Written as DNA, the CDR3 is TGTGCCAGCAGTTTTCCGACAGGGGGCAATGAGCAGTTCTTC.

The V gene is TRBV6-5, the J gene TRBJ1-2; TRBD1 is a possible D gene (5 bases). CDR3 length: 13 amino acids. The germline V and J ends were trimmed by 5 bases and 4 bases, with 11 bases remaining between them. Germline-derived CDR1 and CDR2 are MNHEY and SVGAGI. The CDR3 DNA reads TGTGCCAGCAGTAAACAGGAGTTCTATGGCTACACCTTC. It encodes CASSKQEFYGYTF.

The genes are TRBV18 and TRBJ2-2; D remains unclear. CDR3 size: 15 residues. Germline CDR1 is KGHSH and CDR2 is LQKENI. V shed 0 bases and J shed 1 base, with 6 bases lying between them. This chain's CDR3 is CASSPPTRNTGELFF. The DNA for the CDR3 is TGTGCCAGCTCACCACCGACAAGGAACACCGGGGAGCTGTTTTTT.

V and J are TRBV24-1 and TRBJ2-3; 10 bases map to TRBD2. V shed 3 bases and J 5 bases; nucleotides not matched to a gene: 4. Germline-derived CDR1 and CDR2 are KGHDR and SFDVKD. There are 15 residues in the CDR3. The CDR3: CATSDSGGAKDTQYF. The CDR3 DNA reads TGTGCCACCAGTGATAGCGGGGGGGCAAAAGATACGCAGTATTTT.

The chain employs TRBV7-9 and TRBJ2-2; 10 nucleotides match TRBD1. The CDR3 contains 17 residues. With V trimmed by 5 bases and J by 4 bases, 10 bases remained unmatched. The V gene's germline CDR1 is SEHNR and CDR2 FQNEAQ (reference sequence). CDR3 region: CASSARTGGRGTGELFF. The CDR3 coding sequence is TGTGCCAGCAGCGCGAGGACAGGGGGGCGAGGCACCGGGGAGCTGTTTTTT. The complete variable domain, with remaining parts taken from reference TRBV7-9 and TRBJ2-2, reads DTGVSQNPRHKITKRGQNVTFRCDPISEHNRLYWYRQTLGQGPEFLTYFQNEAQLEKSRLLSDRFSAERPKGSFSTLEIQRTEQGDSAMYLCASSARTGGRGTGELFFGEGSRLTVL.

The CDR3 sequence is CASNRGMGYTF. The CDR3 DNA reads as TGTGCCAGCAACAGGGGCATGGGCTACACCTTC. The chain carries TRBV2 and TRBJ1-2; 7 nucleotides align to TRBD1. The CDR3 sequence is 11 residues long. Per the germline V gene, CDR1 is SNHLY and CDR2 is FYNNEI. The junction had 4 bases not matched to a gene; V was cut back by 7 bases and J by 8 bases.

The chain carries TRBV7-9 and TRBJ2-3; 9 bases line up with TRBD1. J gave up 3 bases and V 5 bases, and 9 bases lay outside the gene matches. CDR3 length: 16 amino acids. Germline V gene data show CDR1 as SEHNR and CDR2 as FQNEAQ (reference sequence). CDR3: CASSPWTGVGTDTQYF. DNA of the CDR3: TGTGCCAGCAGCCCATGGACAGGGGTTGGGACAGATACGCAGTATTTT.

J is TRBJ2-5 and V is TRBV18; 12 bases map to TRBD2. The CDR3 spans 15 residues. Germline values: CDR1 KGHSH, CDR2 LQKENI. The V segment lost 3 bases and the J segment 5 bases; nucleotides outside the gene matches: 4. CDR3 protein: CASSPTGLAGETQYF. CDR3 sequence (DNA): TGTGCCAGCTCACCGACGGGACTAGCGGGTGAGACCCAGTACTTC.

This clone was found once. The identical CDR3 is also encoded by other nucleotide sequences in the sample. The chain links TRBV7-2 to TRBJ2-5, with 10 bases matching TRBD1. This CDR3 has 14 residues. Germline assignment: CDR1 SGHTA and CDR2 FQGNSA. The junction had 0 bases not matched to a gene; V was cut back by 0 bases and J by 5 bases. Here the CDR3 DNA reads TGTGCCAGCAGCTTAGCGGGACAGGGGGAGACCCAGTACTTC. Translation: CASSLAGQGETQYF.

This chain connects TRBV9 to TRBJ2-2, with D tentatively TRBD2 (5 bases). The CDR3 contains 15 residues. CDR1 and CDR2 (germline): SGDLS, YYNGEE. Trimming removed 4 bases from V and 4 bases from J, with 14 bases in between. The CDR3 bases are TGTGCCAGCAGCCCCACCGGAGGTCCCACCGGGGAGCTGTTTTTT. Its translation: CASSPTGGPTGELFF.

V is TRBV18 and J is TRBJ2-5; tentative D call: TRBD1 (6 bases). V was clipped by 3 bases and J by 2 bases, with 22 bases between them. Germline V gives CDR1 KGHSH, CDR2 LQKENI. The CDR3 is made up of 18 amino acids. The CDR3 spells CASSPRDKTYGIQETQYF. CDR3 coding DNA: TGTGCCAGCTCACCGAGGGACAAGACCTATGGGATTCAAGAGACCCAGTACTTC.

This sequence joins TRBV9 and TRBJ2-3, with 7 bases identical to TRBD2. Germline V gene lookup returns CDR1 SGDLS and CDR2 YYNGEE. V lost 0 bases and J lost 0; bases outside the gene matches: 4. The CDR3 runs 16 residues. The DNA for the CDR3 is TGTGCCAGCAGCGTAGGGGAAGCGGGAAGCACAGATACGCAGTATTTT. It encodes CASSVGEAGSTDTQYF.

The rearrangement uses TRBV5-1 and TRBJ2-7, with a tentative D call TRBD1 (5 bases). The V gene lost 4 bases and the J gene lost 2 bases, with 10 bases spanning the gap. The length of the CDR3 is 13 residues. Looked up from germline, CDR1 is SGHRS and CDR2 is YFSETQ. In nucleotides, the CDR3 is TGCGCCAGCAGCCCCTCAGGGACCTACGAGCAGTACTTC. It codes for CASSPSGTYEQYF.